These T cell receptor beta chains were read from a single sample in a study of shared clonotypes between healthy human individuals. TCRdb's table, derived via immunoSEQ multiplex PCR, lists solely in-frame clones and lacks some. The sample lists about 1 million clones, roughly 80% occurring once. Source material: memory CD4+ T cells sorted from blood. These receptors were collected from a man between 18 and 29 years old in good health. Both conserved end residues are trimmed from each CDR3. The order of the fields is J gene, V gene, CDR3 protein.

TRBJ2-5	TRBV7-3	ASSLTSRREETQY
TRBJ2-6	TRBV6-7	ASSPQAGERDSGANVLT
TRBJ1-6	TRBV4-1	ASSQDRGQASQPLH
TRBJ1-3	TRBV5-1	ASSSEGNSGNTIY
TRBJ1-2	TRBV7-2	ASSLHTGGINYGYT
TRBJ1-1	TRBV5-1	ASSPGDSNTEAF
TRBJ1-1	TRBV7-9	ASSFYRDRDTEAF
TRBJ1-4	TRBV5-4	ASSRRDRGRTNEKLF
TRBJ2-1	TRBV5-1	ASGLAGGNEQF
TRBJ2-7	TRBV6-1	ASTGTGTYEQY
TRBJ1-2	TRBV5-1	ASRTGGDYGYT
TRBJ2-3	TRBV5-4	ASRSELAGGSRGTQY
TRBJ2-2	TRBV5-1	ASSLRLNTGELF
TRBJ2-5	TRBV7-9	ASSTGTGLQTQY
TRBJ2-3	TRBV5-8	ATSWFRGGDTDTQY
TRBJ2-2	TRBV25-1	ASSDWARNTGELF
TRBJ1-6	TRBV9	ASSPTGTNSPLH
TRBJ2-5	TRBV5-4	ASSRGGYQETQY
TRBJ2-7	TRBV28	ASSFPYAGSYEQY
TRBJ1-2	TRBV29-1	SVEAGRDYGYT
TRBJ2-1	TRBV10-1	ASSGGTSGSNEQF
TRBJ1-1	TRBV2	ASSGRVEAF
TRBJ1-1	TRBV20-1	SAPDKAEAF
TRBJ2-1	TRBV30	AWRRSGDYNEQF
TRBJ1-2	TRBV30	AWSSFKGQGAYGYT
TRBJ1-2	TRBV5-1	ASSLAGERAYGYT
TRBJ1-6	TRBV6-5	ASSLLGTAYNSPLH
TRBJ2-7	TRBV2	ASPGGTGLYEQY
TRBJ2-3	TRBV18	ASSEQGWDTQY
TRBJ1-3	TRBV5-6	ASSLDRGYGNTIY
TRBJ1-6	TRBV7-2	ASSLGGGDSPLH
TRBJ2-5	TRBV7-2	ASSPRGRGQETQY
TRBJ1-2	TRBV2	ASSRDRERYGYT